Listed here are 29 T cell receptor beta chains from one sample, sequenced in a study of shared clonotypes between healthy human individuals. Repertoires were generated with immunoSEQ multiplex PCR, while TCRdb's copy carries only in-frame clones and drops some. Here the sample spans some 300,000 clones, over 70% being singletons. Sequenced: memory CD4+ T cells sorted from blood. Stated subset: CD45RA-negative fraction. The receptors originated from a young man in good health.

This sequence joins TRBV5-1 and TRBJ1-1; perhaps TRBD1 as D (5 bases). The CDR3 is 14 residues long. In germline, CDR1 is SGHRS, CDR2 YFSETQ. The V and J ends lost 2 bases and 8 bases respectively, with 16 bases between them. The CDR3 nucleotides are TGCGCCAGCAGCTTTGTTACAGGTGGGCGGGAAGCTTTCTTT. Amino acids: CASSFVTGGREAFF. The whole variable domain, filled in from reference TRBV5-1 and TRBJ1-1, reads KAGVTQTPRYLIKTRGQQVTLSCSPISGHRSVSWYQQTPGQGLQFLFEYFSETQRNKGNFPGRFSGRQFSNSRSEMNVSTLELGDSALYLCASSFVTGGREAFFGQGTRLTVV.

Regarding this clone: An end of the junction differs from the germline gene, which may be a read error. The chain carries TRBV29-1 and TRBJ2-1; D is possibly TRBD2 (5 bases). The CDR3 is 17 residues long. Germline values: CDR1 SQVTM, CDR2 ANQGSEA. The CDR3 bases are TGCAGCGTGGAAGGAGGAACTCAAGATAGCTCCTACAATGAGCAGTTCTTC. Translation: CSVEGGTQDSSYNEQFF.

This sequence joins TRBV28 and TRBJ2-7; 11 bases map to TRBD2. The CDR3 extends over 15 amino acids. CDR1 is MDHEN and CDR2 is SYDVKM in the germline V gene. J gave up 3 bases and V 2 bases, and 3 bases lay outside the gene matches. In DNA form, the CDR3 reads TGTGCCAGCAGTTTAGGGACTAGCGGAGGCTACGAGCAGTACTTC. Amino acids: CASSLGTSGGYEQYF.

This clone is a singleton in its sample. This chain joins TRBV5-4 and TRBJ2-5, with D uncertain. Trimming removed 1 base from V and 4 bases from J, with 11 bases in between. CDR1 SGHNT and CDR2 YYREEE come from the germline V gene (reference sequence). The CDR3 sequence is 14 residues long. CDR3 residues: CASSLYREVETQYF. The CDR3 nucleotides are TGTGCCAGCAGCTTGTACAGAGAAGTAGAGACCCAGTACTTC.

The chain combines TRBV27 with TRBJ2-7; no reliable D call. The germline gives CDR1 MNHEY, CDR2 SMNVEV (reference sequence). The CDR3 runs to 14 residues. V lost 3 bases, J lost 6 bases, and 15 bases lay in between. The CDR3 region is CASSFDPLRGEQYF. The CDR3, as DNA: TGTGCCAGCAGTTTTGACCCCCTACGCGGCGAGCAGTACTTC.

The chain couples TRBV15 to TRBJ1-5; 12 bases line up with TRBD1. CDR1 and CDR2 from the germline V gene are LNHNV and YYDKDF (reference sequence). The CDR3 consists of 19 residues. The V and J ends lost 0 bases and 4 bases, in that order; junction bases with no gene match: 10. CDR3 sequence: CATSREYRTGQGANQPQHF. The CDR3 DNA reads TGTGCCACCAGCAGAGAATACCGCACGGGACAGGGGGCAAATCAGCCCCAGCATTTT.

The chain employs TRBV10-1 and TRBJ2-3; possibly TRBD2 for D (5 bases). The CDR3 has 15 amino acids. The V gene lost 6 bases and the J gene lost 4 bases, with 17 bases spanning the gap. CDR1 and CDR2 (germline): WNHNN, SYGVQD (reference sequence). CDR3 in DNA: TGCGCCAGCAGGACTAACAAAAAGAGAGCAGATACGCAGTATTTT. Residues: CASRTNKKRADTQYF.

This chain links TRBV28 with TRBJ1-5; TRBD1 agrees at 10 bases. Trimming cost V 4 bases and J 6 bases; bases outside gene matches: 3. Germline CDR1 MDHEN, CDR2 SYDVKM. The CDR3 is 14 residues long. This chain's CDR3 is CASSSGTGVQPQHF. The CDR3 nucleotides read TGTGCCAGCAGTTCCGGGACAGGGGTTCAGCCCCAGCATTTT.

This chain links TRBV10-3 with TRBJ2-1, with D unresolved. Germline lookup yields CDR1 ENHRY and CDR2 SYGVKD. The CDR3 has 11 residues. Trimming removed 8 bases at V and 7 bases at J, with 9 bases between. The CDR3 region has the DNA TGTGCCATCGGACGAGGAAATGAGCAGTTCTTC. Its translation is CAIGRGNEQFF.

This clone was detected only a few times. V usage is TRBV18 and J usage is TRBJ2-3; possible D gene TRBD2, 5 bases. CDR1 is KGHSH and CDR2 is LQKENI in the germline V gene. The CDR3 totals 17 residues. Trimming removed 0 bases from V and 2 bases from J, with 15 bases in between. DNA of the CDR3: TGTGCCAGCTCACCACCGTACAGAGCGGAGATCACAGATACGCAGTATTTT. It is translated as CASSPPYRAEITDTQYF. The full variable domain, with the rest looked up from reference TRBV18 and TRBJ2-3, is NAGVMQNPRHLVRRRGQEARLRCSPMKGHSHVYWYRQLPEEGLKFMVYLQKENIIDESGMPKERFSAEFPKEGPSILRIQQVVRGDSAAYFCASSPPYRAEITDTQYFGPGTRLTVL.

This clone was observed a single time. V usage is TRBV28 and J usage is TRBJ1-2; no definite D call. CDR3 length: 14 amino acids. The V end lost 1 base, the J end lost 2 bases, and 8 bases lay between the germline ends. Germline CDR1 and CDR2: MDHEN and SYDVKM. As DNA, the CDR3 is TGTGCCAGCAGTTTATTGAACGGGAACTATGGCTACACCTTC. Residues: CASSLLNGNYGYTF.

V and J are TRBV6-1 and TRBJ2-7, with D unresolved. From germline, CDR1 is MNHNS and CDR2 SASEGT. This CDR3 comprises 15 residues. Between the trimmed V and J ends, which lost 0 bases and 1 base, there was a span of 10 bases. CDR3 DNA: TGTGCCAGCAGTGAAGCGGGGTTGGGGTCCTACGAGCAGTACTTC. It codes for CASSEAGLGSYEQYF.

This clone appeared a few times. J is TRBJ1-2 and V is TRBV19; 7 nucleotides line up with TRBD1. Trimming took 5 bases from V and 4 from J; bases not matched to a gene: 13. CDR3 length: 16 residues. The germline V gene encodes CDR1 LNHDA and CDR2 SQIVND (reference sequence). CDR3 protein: CASSDKDRWEIYGYTF. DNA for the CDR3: TGTGCCAGTAGTGACAAGGACAGGTGGGAGATCTATGGCTACACCTTC. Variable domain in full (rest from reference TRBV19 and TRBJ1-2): DGGITQSPKYLFRKEGQNVTLSCEQNLNHDAMYWYRQDPGQGLRLIYYSQIVNDFQKGDIAEGYSVSREKKESFPLTVTSAQKNPTAFYLCASSDKDRWEIYGYTFGSGTRLTVV.

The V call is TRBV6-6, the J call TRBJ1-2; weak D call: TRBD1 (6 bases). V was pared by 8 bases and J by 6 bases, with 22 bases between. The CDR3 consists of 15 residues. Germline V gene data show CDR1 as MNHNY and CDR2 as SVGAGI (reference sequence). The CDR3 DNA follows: TGTGCCAGCCCCCATTGGGAGCCAGGGGACGATGGCTACACCTTC. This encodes CASPHWEPGDDGYTF.

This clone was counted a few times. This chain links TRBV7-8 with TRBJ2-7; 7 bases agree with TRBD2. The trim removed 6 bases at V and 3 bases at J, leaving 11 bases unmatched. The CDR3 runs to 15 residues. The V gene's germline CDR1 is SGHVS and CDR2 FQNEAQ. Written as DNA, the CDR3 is TGTGCCAGCAGTTCTAGCGGCCCCGGAAACTACGAGCAGTACTTC. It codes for CASSSSGPGNYEQYF.

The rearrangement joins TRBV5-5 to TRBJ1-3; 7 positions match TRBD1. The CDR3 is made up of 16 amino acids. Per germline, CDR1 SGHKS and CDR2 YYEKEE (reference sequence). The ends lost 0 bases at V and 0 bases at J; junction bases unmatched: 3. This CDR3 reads CASSLANRGSGNTIYF. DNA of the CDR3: TGTGCCAGCAGCTTGGCCAACAGGGGCTCTGGAAACACCATATATTTT. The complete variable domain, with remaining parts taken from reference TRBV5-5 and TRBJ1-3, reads DAGVTQSPTHLIKTRGQQVTLRCSPISGHKSVSWYQQVLGQGPQFIFQYYEKEERGRGNFPDRFSARQFPNYSSELNVNALLLGDSALYLCASSLANRGSGNTIYFGEGSWLTVV.

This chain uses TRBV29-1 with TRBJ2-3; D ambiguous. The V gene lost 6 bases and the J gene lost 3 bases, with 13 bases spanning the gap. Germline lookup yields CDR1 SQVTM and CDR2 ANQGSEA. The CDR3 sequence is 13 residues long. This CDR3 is CSVLVSLTDTQYF. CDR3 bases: TGCAGCGTCCTAGTGAGTTTGACAGATACGCAGTATTTT.

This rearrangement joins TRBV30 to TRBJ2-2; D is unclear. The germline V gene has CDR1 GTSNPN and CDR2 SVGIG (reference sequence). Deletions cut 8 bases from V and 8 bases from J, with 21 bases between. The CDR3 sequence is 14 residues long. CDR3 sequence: CAANPGYLIGELFF. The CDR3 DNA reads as TGTGCCGCAAATCCTGGCTACCTAATTGGGGAGCTGTTTTTT.

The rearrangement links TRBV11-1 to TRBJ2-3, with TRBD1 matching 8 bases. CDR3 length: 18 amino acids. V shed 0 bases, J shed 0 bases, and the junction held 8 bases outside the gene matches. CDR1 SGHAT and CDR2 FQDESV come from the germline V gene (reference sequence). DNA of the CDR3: TGTGCCAGCAGCTTAGCTCCCCCGGACAGGGTGAGCACAGATACGCAGTATTTT. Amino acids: CASSLAPPDRVSTDTQYF.

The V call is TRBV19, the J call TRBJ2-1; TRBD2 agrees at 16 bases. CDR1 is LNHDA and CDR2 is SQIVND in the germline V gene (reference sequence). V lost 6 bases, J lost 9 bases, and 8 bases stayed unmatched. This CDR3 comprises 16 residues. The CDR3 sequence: CASRPGLAGGPGEQFF. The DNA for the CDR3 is TGTGCCAGTAGACCGGGACTAGCGGGAGGGCCAGGTGAGCAGTTCTTC.

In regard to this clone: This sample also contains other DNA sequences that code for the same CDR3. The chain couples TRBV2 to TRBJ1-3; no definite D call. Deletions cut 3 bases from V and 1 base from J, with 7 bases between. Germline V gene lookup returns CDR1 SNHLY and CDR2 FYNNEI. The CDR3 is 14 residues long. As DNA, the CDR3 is TGTGCCAGCAGTGAGAGGGAATCTGGAAACACCATATATTTT. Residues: CASSERESGNTIYF.

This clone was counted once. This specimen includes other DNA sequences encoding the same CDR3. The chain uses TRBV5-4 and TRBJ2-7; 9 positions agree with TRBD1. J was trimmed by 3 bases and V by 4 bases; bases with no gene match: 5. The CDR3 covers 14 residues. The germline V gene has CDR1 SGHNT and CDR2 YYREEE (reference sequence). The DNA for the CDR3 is TGTGCCAGCAGCCCTGGACAGGGGAACTACGAGCAGTACTTC. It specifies CASSPGQGNYEQYF.

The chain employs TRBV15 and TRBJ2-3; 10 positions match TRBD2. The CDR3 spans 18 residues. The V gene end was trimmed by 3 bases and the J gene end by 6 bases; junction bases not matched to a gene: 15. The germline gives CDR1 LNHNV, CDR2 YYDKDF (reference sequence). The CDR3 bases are TGTGCCACCAGCAGGTTAAGCCAAGCGGGAGGGGTTGGGGATACGCAGTATTTT. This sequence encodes CATSRLSQAGGVGDTQYF.

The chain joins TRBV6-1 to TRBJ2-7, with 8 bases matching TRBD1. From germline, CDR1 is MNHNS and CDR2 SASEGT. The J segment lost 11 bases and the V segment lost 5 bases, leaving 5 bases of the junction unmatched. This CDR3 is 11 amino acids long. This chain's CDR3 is CASSQGQGEYF. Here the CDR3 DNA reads TGTGCCAGCAGTCAAGGACAGGGAGAGTACTTC.

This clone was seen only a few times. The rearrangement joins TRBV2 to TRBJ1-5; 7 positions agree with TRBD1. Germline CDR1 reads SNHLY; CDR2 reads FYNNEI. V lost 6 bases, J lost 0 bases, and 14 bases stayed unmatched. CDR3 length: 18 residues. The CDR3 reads CASREKTGYGYSNQPQHF. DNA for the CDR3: TGTGCCAGCAGGGAAAAGACAGGGTATGGATATAGCAATCAGCCCCAGCATTTT.

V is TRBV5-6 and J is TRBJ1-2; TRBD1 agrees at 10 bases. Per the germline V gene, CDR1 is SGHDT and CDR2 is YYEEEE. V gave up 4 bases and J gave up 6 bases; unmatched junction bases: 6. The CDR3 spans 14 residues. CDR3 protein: CASSVGQGTHGYTF. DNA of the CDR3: TGTGCCAGCAGCGTGGGACAGGGGACCCATGGCTACACCTTC.

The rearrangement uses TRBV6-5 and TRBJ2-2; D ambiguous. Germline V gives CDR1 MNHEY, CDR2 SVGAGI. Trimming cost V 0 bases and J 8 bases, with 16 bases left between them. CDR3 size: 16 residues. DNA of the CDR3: TGTGCCAGCAGTTACTCCGACCGCATAATCCTGGGGGAGCTGTTTTTT. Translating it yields CASSYSDRIILGELFF.

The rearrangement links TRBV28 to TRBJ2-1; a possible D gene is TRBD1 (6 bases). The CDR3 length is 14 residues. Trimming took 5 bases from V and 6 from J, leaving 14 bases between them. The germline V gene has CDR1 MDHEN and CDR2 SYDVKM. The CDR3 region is CASSVTGRFNEQFF. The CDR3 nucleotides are TGTGCCAGCAGTGTAACAGGGAGATTCAATGAGCAGTTCTTC.

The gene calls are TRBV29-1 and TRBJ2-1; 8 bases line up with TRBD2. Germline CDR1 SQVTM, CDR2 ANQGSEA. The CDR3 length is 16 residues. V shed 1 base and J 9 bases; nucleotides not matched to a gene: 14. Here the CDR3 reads CSVEAQPGLGGGEQFF. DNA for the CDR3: TGCAGCGTTGAAGCTCAACCGGGACTAGGGGGGGGTGAGCAGTTCTTC.